Described below is a single T cell receptor beta chain sequence and its context. Clones were read by immunoSEQ multiplex PCR, and TCRdb kept only the in-frame ones, dropping some. Of about 140,000 clones listed, roughly 84% are singletons. This sample stems from a study of blood T cell repertoires in COVID-19. Turning to the study itself: Among Cohort 3 donors, those recovered had two negative PCRs, clearance, or symptom resolution.

Adults between about 18 and 95 years of age took part from 24 US areas. The V gene's germline CDR1 is KGHDR and CDR2 SFDVKD. The CDR3 contains 13 residues. V dropped 4 bases and J dropped 3 bases, with 9 bases sitting between them. Sequencing input: PBMCs or T cells enriched from blood (not recorded which). V is TRBV24-1 and J is TRBJ2-7; a weak D match, TRBD1 (6 bases). The TCR originated in a man in his fifties or sixties in a cohort exposed to, infected with or recovered from COVID-19 (not recorded which). CDR3 coding DNA: TGTGCCACCAGTGACCCGGACAGCTACGAGCAGTACTTC. Amino acids: CATSDPDSYEQYF.